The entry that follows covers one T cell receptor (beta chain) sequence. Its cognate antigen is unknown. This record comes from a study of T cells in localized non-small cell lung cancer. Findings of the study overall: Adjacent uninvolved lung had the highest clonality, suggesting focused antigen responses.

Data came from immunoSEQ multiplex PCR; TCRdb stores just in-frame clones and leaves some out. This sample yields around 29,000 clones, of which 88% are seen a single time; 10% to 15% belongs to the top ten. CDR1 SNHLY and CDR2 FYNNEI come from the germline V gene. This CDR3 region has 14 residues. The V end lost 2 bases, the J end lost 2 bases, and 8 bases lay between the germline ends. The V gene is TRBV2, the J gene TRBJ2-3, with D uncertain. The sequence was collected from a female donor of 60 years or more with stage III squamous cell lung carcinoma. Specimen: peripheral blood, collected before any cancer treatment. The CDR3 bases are TGTGCCAGCAGTGAAAATAGGGACACAGATACGCAGTATTTT. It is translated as CASSENRDTDTQYF.